A single sample gave rise to the 5 T cell receptor beta chains below, sequenced in a study of shared clonotypes between healthy human individuals. Assay: immunoSEQ multiplex PCR; the TCRdb copy retains only in-frame clones and omits some. The sample contains fewer than 1.6 million clones, around 98.5% of which appear only once. The sequenced sample consisted of naive CD4+ T cells sorted from blood. Subset described: CD45RA+ positively selected. All receptors derive from a man aged 25 to 40 in good health.

The V and J genes are TRBV15 and TRBJ1-5; D is uncertain. This CDR3 contains 14 residues. Germline values: CDR1 LNHNV, CDR2 YYDKDF (reference sequence). V lost 1 base and J lost 4, with 8 bases in between. CDR3 in amino acids: CATSRGPVNQPQHF. CDR3 nucleotide sequence: TGTGCCACCAGCAGAGGACCGGTTAATCAGCCCCAGCATTTT. The whole variable domain, filled in from reference TRBV15 and TRBJ1-5, reads DAMVIQNPRYQVTQFGKPVTLSCSQTLNHNVMYWYQQKSSQAPKLLFHYYDKDFNNEADTPDNFQSRRPNTSFCFLDIRSPGLGDTAMYLCATSRGPVNQPQHFGDGTRLSIL.

This sequence joins TRBV5-4 and TRBJ2-1; D could derive from TRBD1 or TRBD2 (6 bases each). The CDR3 has 12 amino acids. V was trimmed by 4 bases and J by 14 bases, leaving 16 bases between them. In germline, CDR1 is SGHNT, CDR2 YYREEE (reference sequence). CDR3 sequence: CASSPIGGQEFF. The CDR3 nucleotides are TGTGCCAGCAGCCCTATCGGGGGCCAGGAGTTCTTC.

The table lists this clone with a count of one. The CDR3 bases are TGCGCCAGCAGCCAAGGGAAACTAGCGGGGAACAATGAGCAGTTCTTC. Translating it yields CASSQGKLAGNNEQFF. The chain is built from TRBV4-3 and TRBJ2-1; 10 bases are a match to TRBD2. Germline CDR1 reads LGHNA; CDR2 reads YSLEER. This CDR3 comprises 16 residues. The V gene end was trimmed by 1 base and the J gene end by 5 bases; junction bases not matched to a gene: 5.

The J gene is TRBJ2-1, the V gene TRBV28; 9 positions match TRBD1. V was pared by 6 bases and J by 8 bases, with 5 bases of the junction left unmatched. This CDR3 region has 13 residues. Germline V lookup: CDR1 MDHEN, CDR2 SYDVKM. The CDR3 protein is CASRGQGGDEQFF. In DNA form, the CDR3 reads TGTGCCAGCAGGGGACAGGGCGGGGATGAGCAGTTCTTC. Full variable domain (missing parts from reference TRBV28 and TRBJ2-1): DVKVTQSSRYLVKRTGEKVFLECVQDMDHENMFWYRQDPGLGLRLIYFSYDVKMKEKGDIPEGYSVSREKKERFSLILESASTNQTSMYLCASRGQGGDEQFFGPGTRLTVL.

This chain connects TRBV7-6 to TRBJ1-1, with a tentative D call TRBD1 (6 bases). V lost 1 base, J lost 5 bases, and 14 bases lay in between. There are 15 residues in the CDR3. Per germline, CDR1 SGHVS and CDR2 FNYEAQ. DNA for the CDR3: TGTGCCAGCAGCTTAGTATCAGGGGAAAGGACTGAAGCTTTCTTT. It codes for CASSLVSGERTEAFF.